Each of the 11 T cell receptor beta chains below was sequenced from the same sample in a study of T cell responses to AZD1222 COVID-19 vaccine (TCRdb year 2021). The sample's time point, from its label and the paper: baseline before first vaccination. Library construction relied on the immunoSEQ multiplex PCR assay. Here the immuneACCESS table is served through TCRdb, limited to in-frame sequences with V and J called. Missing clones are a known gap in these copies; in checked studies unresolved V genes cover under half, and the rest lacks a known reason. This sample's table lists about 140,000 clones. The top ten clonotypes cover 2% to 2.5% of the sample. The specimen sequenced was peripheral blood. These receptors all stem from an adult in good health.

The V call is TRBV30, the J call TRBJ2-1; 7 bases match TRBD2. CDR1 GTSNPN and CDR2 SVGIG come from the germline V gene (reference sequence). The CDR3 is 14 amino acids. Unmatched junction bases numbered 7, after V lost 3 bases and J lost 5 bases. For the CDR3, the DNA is TGTGCCTGGAGAAGTGGGCTAGCGGACAATGAGCAGTTCTTC. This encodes CAWRSGLADNEQFF.

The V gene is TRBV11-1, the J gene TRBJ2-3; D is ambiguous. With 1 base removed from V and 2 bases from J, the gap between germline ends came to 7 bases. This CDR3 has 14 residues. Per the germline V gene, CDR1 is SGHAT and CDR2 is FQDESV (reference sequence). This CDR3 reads CASSLGTSTDTQYF. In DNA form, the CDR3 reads TGTGCCAGCAGCTTAGGGACCTCCACAGATACGCAGTATTTT. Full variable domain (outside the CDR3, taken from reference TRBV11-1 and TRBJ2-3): EAEVAQSPRYKITEKSQAVAFWCDPISGHATLYWYRQILGQGPELLVQFQDESVVDDSQLPKDRFSAERLKGVDSTLKIQPAELGDSAMYLCASSLGTSTDTQYFGPGTRLTVL.

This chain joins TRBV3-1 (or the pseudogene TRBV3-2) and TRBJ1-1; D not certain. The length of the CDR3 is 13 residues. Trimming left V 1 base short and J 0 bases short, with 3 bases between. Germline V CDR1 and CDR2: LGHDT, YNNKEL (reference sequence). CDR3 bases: TGTGCCAGCAGCCAAGGACTGAACACTGAAGCTTTCTTT. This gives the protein CASSQGLNTEAFF.

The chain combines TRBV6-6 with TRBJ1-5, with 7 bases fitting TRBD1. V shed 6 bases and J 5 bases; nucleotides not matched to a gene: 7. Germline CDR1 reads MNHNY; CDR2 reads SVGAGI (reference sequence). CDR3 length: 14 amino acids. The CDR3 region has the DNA TGTGCCAGCAGAGAGCCGACAGGGCATCAGCCCCAGCATTTT. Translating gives CASREPTGHQPQHF.

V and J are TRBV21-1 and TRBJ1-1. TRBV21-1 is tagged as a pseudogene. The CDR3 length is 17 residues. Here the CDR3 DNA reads TGTGCCAGCAGCAAAGCGCCGACCGCGACCGGATACACTGAAGCTTTCTTT. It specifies CASSKAPTATGYTEAFF.

CDR3 in DNA: TGCGCCAGCAGCCAAGGCAGTTCGGGACAGGGGAGGAGTGAAAAACTGTTTTTT. Translation: CASSQGSSGQGRSEKLFF. V and J are TRBV4-1 and TRBJ1-4; the match to TRBD1 covers 10 bases. The V gene's germline CDR1 is MGHRA and CDR2 YSYEKL. The CDR3 is made up of 18 amino acids. The J segment lost 7 bases and the V segment lost 1 base, leaving 12 bases of the junction unmatched.

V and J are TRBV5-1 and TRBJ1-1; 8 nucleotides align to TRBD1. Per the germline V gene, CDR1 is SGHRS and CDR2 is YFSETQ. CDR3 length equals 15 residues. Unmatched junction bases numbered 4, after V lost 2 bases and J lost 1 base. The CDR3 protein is CASSFRQGWNTEAFF. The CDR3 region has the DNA TGCGCCAGCAGCTTCCGACAGGGGTGGAACACTGAAGCTTTCTTT. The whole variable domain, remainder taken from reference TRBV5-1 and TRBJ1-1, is KAGVTQTPRYLIKTRGQQVTLSCSPISGHRSVSWYQQTPGQGLQFLFEYFSETQRNKGNFPGRFSGRQFSNSRSEMNVSTLELGDSALYLCASSFRQGWNTEAFFGQGTRLTVV.

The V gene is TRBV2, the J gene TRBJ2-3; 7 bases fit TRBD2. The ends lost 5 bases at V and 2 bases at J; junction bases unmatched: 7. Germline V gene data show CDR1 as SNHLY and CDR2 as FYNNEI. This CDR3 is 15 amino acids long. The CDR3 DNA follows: TGTGCCAGCAGTCTAGAGGGACTATACACAGATACGCAGTATTTT. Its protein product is CASSLEGLYTDTQYF. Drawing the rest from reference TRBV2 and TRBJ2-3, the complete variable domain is EPEVTQTPSHQVTQMGQEVILRCVPISNHLYFYWYRQILGQKVEFLVSFYNNEISEKSEIFDDQFSVERPDGSNFTLKIRSTKLEDSAMYFCASSLEGLYTDTQYFGPGTRLTVL.

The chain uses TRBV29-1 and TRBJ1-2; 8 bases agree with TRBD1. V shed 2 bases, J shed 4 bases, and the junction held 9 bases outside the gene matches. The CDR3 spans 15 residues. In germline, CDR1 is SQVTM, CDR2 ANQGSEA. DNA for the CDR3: TGCAGCGTTGAACTGGGAGGGCAGGGGGCCTATGGCTACACCTTC. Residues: CSVELGGQGAYGYTF.

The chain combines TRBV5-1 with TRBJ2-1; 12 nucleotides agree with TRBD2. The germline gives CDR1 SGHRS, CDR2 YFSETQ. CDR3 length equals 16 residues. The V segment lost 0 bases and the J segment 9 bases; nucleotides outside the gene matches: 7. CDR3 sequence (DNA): TGCGCCAGCAGCTTGGTACTAGCGGGGGGAGTGGGTGAGCAGTTCTTC. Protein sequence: CASSLVLAGGVGEQFF.

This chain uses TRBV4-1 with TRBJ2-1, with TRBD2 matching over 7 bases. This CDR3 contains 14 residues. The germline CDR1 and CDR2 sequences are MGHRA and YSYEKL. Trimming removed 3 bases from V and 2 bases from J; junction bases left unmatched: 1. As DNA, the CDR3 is TGCGCCAGCAGCCATGCGGGGGCCTACAATGAGCAGTTCTTC. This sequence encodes CASSHAGAYNEQFF.